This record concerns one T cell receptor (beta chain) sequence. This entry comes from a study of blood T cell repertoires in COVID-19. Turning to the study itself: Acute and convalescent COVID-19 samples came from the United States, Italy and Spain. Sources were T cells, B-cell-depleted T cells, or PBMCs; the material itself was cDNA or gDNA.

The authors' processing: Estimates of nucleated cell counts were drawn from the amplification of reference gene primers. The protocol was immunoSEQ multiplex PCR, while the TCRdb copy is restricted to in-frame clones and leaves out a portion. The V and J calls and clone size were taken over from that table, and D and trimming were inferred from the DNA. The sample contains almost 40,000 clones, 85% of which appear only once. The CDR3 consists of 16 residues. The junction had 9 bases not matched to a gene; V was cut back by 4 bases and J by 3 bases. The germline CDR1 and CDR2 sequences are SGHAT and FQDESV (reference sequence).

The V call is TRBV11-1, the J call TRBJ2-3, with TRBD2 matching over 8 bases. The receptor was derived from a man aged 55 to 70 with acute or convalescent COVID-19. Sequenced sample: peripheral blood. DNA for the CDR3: TGTGCCAGCAGCTCGAGAGCGGGGGTGTGGACAGATACGCAGTATTTT. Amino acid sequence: CASSSRAGVWTDTQYF.